This TCR beta chain was sequenced during a study of T-cell memory formation after mild COVID-19. Study-level results: The second-wave clones peaking on day 37 were not confirmed as SARS-CoV-2-specific. Later expanders leaned CD4+, whereas day 15 to 85 contracting clones were balanced CD4/CD8.

Turning to this clonotype: The antigen remains undetermined.

TCRdb redid the calling of the 5' RACE reads with MiXCR, one entry per CDR3 protein. This sample yields roughly 400,000 distinct CDR3 sequences, of which approximately 24% are seen a single time; around 8.7% belongs to the top ten. The V end was cut by 2 bases, the J end by 1 base, with 6 bases between. This CDR3 comprises 15 residues. Input material: PBMCs or a T cell subset sorted from them (not recorded which). The TCR sequence derives from an adult woman who had mild COVID-19 (a few samples of this study predate the infection). Cell type and time point are not known. The chain recombines TRBV12-3 or TRBV12-4 with TRBJ2-6; no reliable D call. The CDR3 loop is CASSLWGSGANVLTF. CDR3 in DNA: TGTGCCAGCAGTTTATGGGGTTCTGGGGCCAACGTCCTGACTTTC.